The clone carrying this T cell receptor beta chain was seen more than once but under ten times. The antigen remains undetermined. The data stem from a study of T-cell memory formation after mild COVID-19. Looking at the study overall: Each donor largely had its own TCR clusters.

TCRdb reprocessed the 5' RACE reads via MiXCR and lists one record per CDR3 protein. Of under 200,000 distinct CDR3 sequences listed, around 10% are singletons. V was cut by 0 bases and J by 2 bases, with 5 bases left in between. CDR1 LNHNV and CDR2 YYDKDF come from the germline V gene (reference sequence). The CDR3 is made up of 13 amino acids. Study-wide findings and caveats: Day 15 to 85 contractors were CD4/CD8 balanced; later expanders leaned CD4+. The pre-infection memory compartment contained some responding clones, suggesting cross-reactive memory joined.

Sequencing was carried out using PBMCs or a T cell subset sorted from them (not recorded which). The genes are TRBV15 and TRBJ2-7, with D uncertain. The clonotype was recovered from a man between 18 and 29 years old who had mild COVID-19 (a few samples of this study predate the infection). Cell type and time point are not known. This CDR3 reads CATSRDLPYEQYF. The CDR3 nucleotides read TGTGCCACCAGCAGAGACCTACCCTACGAGCAGTACTTC.